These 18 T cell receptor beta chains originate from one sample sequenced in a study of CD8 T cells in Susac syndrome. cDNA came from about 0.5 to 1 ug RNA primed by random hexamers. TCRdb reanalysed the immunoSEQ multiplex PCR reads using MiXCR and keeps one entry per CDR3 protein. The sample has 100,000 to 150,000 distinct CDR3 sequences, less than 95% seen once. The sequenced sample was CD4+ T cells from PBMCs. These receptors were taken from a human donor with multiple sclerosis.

The CDR3 spells CASSLNGGQETQYF. The CDR3 region has the DNA TGTGCCAGCAGCTTAAACGGGGGCCAAGAGACCCAGTACTTC. The chain has TRBV7-3 and TRBJ2-5, with a possible D match to TRBD2 (6 bases). The CDR3 spans 14 residues. Germline CDR1 is SGHTA and CDR2 is FQGTGA. Trimming took off 1 base at V and 1 base at J, with 7 bases between the two ends.

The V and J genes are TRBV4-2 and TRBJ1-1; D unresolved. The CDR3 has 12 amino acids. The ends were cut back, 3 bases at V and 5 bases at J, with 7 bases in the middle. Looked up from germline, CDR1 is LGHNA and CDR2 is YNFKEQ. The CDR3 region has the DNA TGTGCCAGCAGCCATCCCCTAACTGAAGCTTTCTTT. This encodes CASSHPLTEAFF.

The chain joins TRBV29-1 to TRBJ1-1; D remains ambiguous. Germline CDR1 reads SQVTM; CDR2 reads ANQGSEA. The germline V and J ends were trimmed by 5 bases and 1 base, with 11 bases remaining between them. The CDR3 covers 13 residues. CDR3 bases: TGCAGCGTTACCCTACAGAAGAACACTGAAGCTTTCTTT. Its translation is CSVTLQKNTEAFF. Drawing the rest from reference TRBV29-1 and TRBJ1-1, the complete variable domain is SAVISQKPSRDICQRGTSLTIQCQVDSQVTMMFWYRQQPGQSLTLIATANQGSEATYESGFVIDKFPISRPNLTFSTLTVSNMSPEDSSIYLCSVTLQKNTEAFFGQGTRLTVV.

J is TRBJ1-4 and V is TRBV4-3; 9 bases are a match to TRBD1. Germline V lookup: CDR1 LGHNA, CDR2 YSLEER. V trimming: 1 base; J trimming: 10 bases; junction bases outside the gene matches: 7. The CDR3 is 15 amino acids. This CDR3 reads CASSQAGTGLGKLFF. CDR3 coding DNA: TGCGCCAGCAGCCAAGCAGGGACAGGGTTAGGAAAACTGTTTTTT.

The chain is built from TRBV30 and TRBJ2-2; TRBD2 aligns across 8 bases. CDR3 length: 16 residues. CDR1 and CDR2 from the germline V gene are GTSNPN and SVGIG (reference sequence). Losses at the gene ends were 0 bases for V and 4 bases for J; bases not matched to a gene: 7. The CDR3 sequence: CAWSVGTGRATGELFF. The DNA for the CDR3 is TGTGCCTGGAGTGTAGGTACCGGGAGGGCCACCGGGGAGCTGTTTTTT.

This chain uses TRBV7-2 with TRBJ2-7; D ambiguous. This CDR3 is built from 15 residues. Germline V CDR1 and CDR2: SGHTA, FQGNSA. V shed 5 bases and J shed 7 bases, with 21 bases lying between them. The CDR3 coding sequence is TGTGCCAGCAGCGGCGGAGTGCGGAACCCTGGGGAGCAGTACTTC. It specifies CASSGGVRNPGEQYF.

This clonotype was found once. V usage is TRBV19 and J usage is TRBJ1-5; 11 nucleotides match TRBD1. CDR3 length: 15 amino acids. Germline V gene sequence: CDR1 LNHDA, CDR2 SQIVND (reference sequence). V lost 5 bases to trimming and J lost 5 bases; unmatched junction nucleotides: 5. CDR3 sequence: CASSGGTGGYQPQHF. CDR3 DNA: TGTGCCAGTAGTGGAGGGACAGGGGGTTATCAGCCCCAGCATTTT.

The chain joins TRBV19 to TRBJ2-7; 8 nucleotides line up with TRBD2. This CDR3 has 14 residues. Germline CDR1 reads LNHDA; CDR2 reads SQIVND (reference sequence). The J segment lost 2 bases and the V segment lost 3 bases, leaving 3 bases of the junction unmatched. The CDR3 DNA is TGTGCCAGTAGTATCACTAGCGGTCCCTACGAGCAGTACTTC. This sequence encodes CASSITSGPYEQYF. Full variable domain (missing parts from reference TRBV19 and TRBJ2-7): DGGITQSPKYLFRKEGQNVTLSCEQNLNHDAMYWYRQDPGQGLRLIYYSQIVNDFQKGDIAEGYSVSREKKESFPLTVTSAQKNPTAFYLCASSITSGPYEQYFGPGTRLTVT.

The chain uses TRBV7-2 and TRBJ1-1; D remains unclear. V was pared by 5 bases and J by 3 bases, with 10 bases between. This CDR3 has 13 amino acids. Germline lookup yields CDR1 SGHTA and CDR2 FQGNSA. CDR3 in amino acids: CASSTYLDTEAFF. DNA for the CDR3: TGTGCCAGCAGCACCTACTTAGACACTGAAGCTTTCTTT.

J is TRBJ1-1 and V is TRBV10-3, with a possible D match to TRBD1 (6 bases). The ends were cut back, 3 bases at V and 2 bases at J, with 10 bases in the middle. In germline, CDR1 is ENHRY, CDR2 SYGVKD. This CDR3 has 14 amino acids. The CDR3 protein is CAISETGKNTEAFF. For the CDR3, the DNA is TGTGCCATCAGTGAAACAGGGAAAAACACTGAAGCTTTCTTT.

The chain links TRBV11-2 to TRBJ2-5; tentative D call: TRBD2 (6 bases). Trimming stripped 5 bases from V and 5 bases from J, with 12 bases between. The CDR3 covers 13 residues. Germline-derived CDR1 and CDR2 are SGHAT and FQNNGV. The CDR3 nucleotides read TGTGCCAGCAGCACAGATCGGGGGGAGACCCAGTACTTC. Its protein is CASSTDRGETQYF.

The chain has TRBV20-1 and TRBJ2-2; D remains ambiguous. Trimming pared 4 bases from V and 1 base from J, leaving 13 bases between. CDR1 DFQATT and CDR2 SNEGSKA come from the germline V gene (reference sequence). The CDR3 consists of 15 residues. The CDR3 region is CSATLDGKNTGELFF. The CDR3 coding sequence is TGCAGTGCTACCCTCGACGGAAAGAACACCGGGGAGCTGTTTTTT.

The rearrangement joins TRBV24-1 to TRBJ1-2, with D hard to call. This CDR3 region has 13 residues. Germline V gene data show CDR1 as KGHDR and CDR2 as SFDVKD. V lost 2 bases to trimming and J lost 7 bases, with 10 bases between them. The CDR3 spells CATSDSRNSGYTF. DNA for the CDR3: TGTGCCACCAGTGATTCCCGAAATTCTGGCTACACCTTC.

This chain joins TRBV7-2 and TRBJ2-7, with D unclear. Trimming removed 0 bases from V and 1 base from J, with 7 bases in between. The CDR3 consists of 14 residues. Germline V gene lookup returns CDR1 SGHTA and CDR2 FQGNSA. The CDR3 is CASSLAGGSYEQYF. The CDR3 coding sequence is TGTGCCAGCAGCTTAGCGGGCGGATCCTACGAGCAGTACTTC.

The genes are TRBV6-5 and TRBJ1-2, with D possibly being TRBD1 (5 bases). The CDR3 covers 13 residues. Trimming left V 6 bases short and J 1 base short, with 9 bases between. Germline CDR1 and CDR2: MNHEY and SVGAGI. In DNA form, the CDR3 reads TGTGCCAGCAGGCCAGGGTATAACTATGGCTACACCTTC. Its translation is CASRPGYNYGYTF.

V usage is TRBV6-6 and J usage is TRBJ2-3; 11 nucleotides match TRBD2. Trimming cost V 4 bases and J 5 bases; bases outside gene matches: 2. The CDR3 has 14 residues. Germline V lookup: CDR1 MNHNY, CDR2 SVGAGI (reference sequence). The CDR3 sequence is CASSFGTSGDTQYF. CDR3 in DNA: TGTGCCAGCAGTTTTGGGACTAGCGGAGATACGCAGTATTTT.

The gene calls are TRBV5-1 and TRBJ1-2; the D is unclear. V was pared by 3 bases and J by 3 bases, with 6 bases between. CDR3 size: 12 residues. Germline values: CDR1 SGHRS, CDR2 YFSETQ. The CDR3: CASSSMDYGYTF. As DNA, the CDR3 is TGCGCCAGCAGCTCGATGGACTATGGCTACACCTTC.

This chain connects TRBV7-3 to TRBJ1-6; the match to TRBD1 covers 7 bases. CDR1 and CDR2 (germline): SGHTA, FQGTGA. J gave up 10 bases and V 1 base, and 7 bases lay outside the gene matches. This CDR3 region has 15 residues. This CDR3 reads CASSLRSGGLSPLHF. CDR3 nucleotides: TGTGCCAGCAGCTTAAGATCAGGGGGTTTGTCACCCCTCCACTTT. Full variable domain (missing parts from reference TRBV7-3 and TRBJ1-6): GAGVSQTPSNKVTEKGKYVELRCDPISGHTALYWYRQSLGQGPEFLIYFQGTGAADDSGLPNDRFFAVRPEGSVSTLKIQRTERGDSAVYLCASSLRSGGLSPLHFGNGTRLTVT.